The rows below give T cell receptor beta chains drawn from one sample of a study of blood T cell repertoires in COVID-19. Clones were read by immunoSEQ multiplex PCR, and TCRdb kept only the in-frame ones, dropping some. The table shows approximately 270,000 clones, with about 90% occurring only once. What was sequenced was peripheral blood. The receptor set was obtained from a man younger than 35 with active or convalescent COVID-19. CDR3s include the opening cysteine and the closing phenylalanine or tryptophan. The D gene is left open where the match is weak. A row's size may be missing; if present it is once, few, many or a size class.

V	size	J	D	CDR3	DNA
TRBV5-1	.	TRBJ2-7	TRBD1	CASSEGQGFEQYF	TGCGCCAGCAGCGAGGGACAGGGTTTCGAGCAGTACTTC
TRBV20-1	.	TRBJ2-5	TRBD2	CSASTSSGSGGETQYF	TGCAGTGCTAGTACGTCTAGCGGGAGCGGGGGGGAGACCCAGTACTTC
TRBV11-2	.	TRBJ1-6	TRBD1	CASTLAGQGPYNSPLHF	TGTGCCAGCACCCTCGCGGGACAGGGACCATATAATTCACCCCTCCACTTT
TRBV2	.	TRBJ2-2	TRBD1	CASSIQGSGTGELFF	TGTGCCAGCAGCATACAGGGGTCCGGCACCGGGGAGCTGTTTTTT
TRBV5-4	.	TRBJ1-1	.	CASNAGVNTEAFF	TGTGCCAGCAACGCGGGGGTGAACACTGAAGCTTTCTTT
TRBV19	.	TRBJ2-2	TRBD2	CASKGVSTSGRFTGELFF	TGTGCCAGTAAGGGTGTATCGACTAGCGGGAGGTTCACCGGGGAGCTGTTTTTT
TRBV7-2	.	TRBJ2-3	TRBD1	CASSLTGTATDTQYF	TGTGCCAGCAGCTTGACCGGGACAGCCACAGATACGCAGTATTTT
TRBV24-1	.	TRBJ2-7	.	CATSAPSAYEQYF	TGTGCCACCAGTGCCCCCTCTGCCTACGAGCAGTACTTC
TRBV7-2	once	TRBJ2-3	.	CASSLVAGPTDTQYF	TGTGCCAGCAGCTTGGTGGCAGGTCCCACAGATACGCAGTATTTT
TRBV5-4	.	TRBJ2-5	.	CASSPQGGTEETQYF	TGTGCCAGCAGCCCTCAGGGCGGTACAGAAGAGACCCAGTACTTC
TRBV5-4	.	TRBJ1-1	.	CASSPPGEGIAEAFF	TGTGCCAGCAGCCCCCCGGGAGAGGGGATTGCTGAAGCTTTCTTT
TRBV6-5	.	TRBJ1-6	TRBD1	CASSRDRAVNSPLHF	TGTGCCAGCAGCCGGGACAGGGCGGTTAATTCACCCCTCCACTTT
TRBV6-5	.	TRBJ2-5	TRBD2	CASLGLAGASETQYF	TGTGCCAGCTTAGGACTAGCGGGAGCTAGTGAGACCCAGTACTTC
TRBV27	.	TRBJ2-3	TRBD2	CASKAGGWGTDTQYF	TGTGCCAGCAAGGCGGGAGGGTGGGGCACAGATACGCAGTATTTT
TRBV6-2/TRBV6-3	few	TRBJ1-2	.	CASSLLQYPAGYGYTF	TGTGCCAGCAGTTTACTTCAATACCCGGCAGGCTATGGCTACACCTTC
TRBV28	.	TRBJ1-6	TRBD1	CASREGQAYSPLHF	TGTGCCAGCAGGGAAGGACAGGCGTATTCACCCCTCCACTTT
TRBV7-2	few	TRBJ1-1	.	CASSLAGIGVNTEAFF	TGTGCCAGCAGCCTAGCTGGAATAGGGGTAAACACTGAAGCTTTCTTT
TRBV10-3	few	TRBJ2-5	TRBD1	CAISERGTGTQETQYF	TGTGCCATCAGTGAGAGGGGGACAGGGACTCAAGAGACCCAGTACTTC
TRBV30	.	TRBJ1-1	.	CAWRDSMNTEAFF	TGTGCCTGGAGGGACAGTATGAACACTGAAGCTTTCTTT
TRBV18	.	TRBJ2-1	TRBD2	CASSGAGGPYNEQFF	TGTGCCAGCTCCGGGGCGGGGGGCCCCTACAATGAGCAGTTCTTC
TRBV30	.	TRBJ1-1	.	CAWTPRGRQTEAFF	TGTGCCTGGACCCCCCGGGGAAGACAAACCGAAGCTTTCTTT
TRBV5-1	.	TRBJ1-2	TRBD1	CASSWTGTGSYGYTF	TGCGCCAGCAGCTGGACAGGGACCGGATCCTATGGCTACACCTTC
TRBV28	.	TRBJ1-4	TRBD1	CASRGDRGKKLFF	TGTGCCAGCAGGGGGGACAGGGGGAAAAAACTGTTTTTT
TRBV10-3	.	TRBJ2-3	TRBD2	CAISRGSSTDTQYF	TGTGCCATCTCGCGGGGGTCTAGCACAGATACGCAGTATTTT
TRBV6-2/TRBV6-3	.	TRBJ2-7	TRBD1	CASSTPKDRPTYEQYF	TGTGCCAGCAGTACGCCGAAGGACAGGCCAACCTACGAGCAGTACTTC
TRBV9	.	TRBJ2-4	.	CASSVGTGRGTKNIQYF	TGTGCCAGCAGCGTAGGTACAGGCAGAGGGACTAAAAACATTCAGTACTTC
TRBV27	.	TRBJ1-1	TRBD1	CASRGTGGRHTEAFF	TGTGCCAGCAGAGGGACAGGGGGCAGGCACACTGAAGCTTTCTTT
TRBV9	.	TRBJ1-5	.	CASSVGDSNQPQHF	TGTGCCAGCAGCGTTGGAGACTCTAATCAGCCCCAGCATTTT
TRBV4-3	.	TRBJ1-4	TRBD1	CASSQGQGRNEKLFF	TGCGCCAGCAGCCAGGGACAGGGCCGTAATGAAAAACTGTTTTTT
TRBV28	.	TRBJ1-2	TRBD1	CASSLYGGQVDGYTF	TGTGCCAGCAGTTTATATGGGGGACAGGTCGATGGCTACACCTTC
TRBV6-1	few	TRBJ2-2	.	CASSYSGGSGELFF	TGTGCCAGCAGTTATAGTGGCGGCTCCGGGGAGCTGTTTTTT